A single sample is the source of the 4 T cell receptor beta chains below, sequenced in a study of human T cells and chemical hapten exposure. TCRdb used MiXCR to reprocess the RACE reads, holding one entry per CDR3 protein. The sample has about 70,000 distinct CDR3 sequences, around 6.5% seen once. Time point: healthy volunteer bleed at 6 weeks. Sequencing started from total RNA isolated from unfractionated whole blood. Specimen: whole blood. The receptors were sampled from a female donor in good health. Some clones in this sample may be carry-over from other donors' samples.

This clonotype has a count of ten or more. The V call is TRBV24-1, the J call TRBJ2-3; 9 nucleotides align to TRBD1. This CDR3 region has 17 residues. CDR1 and CDR2 (germline): KGHDR, SFDVKD. V lost 1 base to trimming and J lost 2 bases; unmatched junction nucleotides: 6. The chain's CDR3 is CATSDFSDRGYTDTQYF. The CDR3 coding sequence is TGTGCCACCAGTGATTTTTCGGACAGGGGTTACACAGATACGCAGTATTTT.

The sample holds many counts of this clonotype. The V gene is TRBV18, the J gene TRBJ2-5; D call uncertain. The CDR3 is 12 residues long. Germline values: CDR1 KGHSH, CDR2 LQKENI. V was trimmed by 8 bases and J by 2 bases, leaving 9 bases between them. CDR3 sequence (DNA): TGTGCCAGCGCACAGCTTCAAGAGACCCAGTACTTC. Translation: CASAQLQETQYF. The entire variable domain, with the rest obtained from reference TRBV18 and TRBJ2-5, is as follows: NAGVMQNPRHLVRRRGQEARLRCSPMKGHSHVYWYRQLPEEGLKFMVYLQKENIIDESGMPKERFSAEFPKEGPSILRIQQVVRGDSAAYFCASAQLQETQYFGPGTRLLVL.

At least ten counts were recorded for this clonotype. The chain uses TRBV6-1 and TRBJ2-3; 9 bases match TRBD2. Germline V lookup: CDR1 MNHNS, CDR2 SASEGT. V trimming: 2 bases; J trimming: 2 bases; junction bases outside the gene matches: 2. The CDR3 covers 15 residues. The CDR3 protein is CASSELAGNTDTQYF. CDR3 DNA sequence: TGTGCCAGCAGTGAACTAGCGGGAAACACAGATACGCAGTATTTT.

At least ten counts were recorded for this clonotype. The CDR3 bases are TGTGCCAGCAGAGGACTAGCGGGAGACGGAATCGATACGCAGTATTTT. Translated: CASRGLAGDGIDTQYF. The rearrangement joins TRBV6-5 to TRBJ2-3; 13 bases agree with TRBD2. Trimming removed 6 bases from V and 6 bases from J; junction bases left unmatched: 9. The length of the CDR3 is 16 residues. The germline gives CDR1 MNHEY, CDR2 SVGAGI.